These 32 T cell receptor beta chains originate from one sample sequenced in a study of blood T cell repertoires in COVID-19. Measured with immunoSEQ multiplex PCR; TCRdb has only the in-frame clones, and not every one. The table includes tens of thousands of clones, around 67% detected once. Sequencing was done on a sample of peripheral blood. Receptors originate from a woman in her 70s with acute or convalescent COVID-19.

The CDR3 sequence is CASSLRGQGTDTQYF. DNA of the CDR3: TGTGCCAGCAGCTTGCGCGGACAGGGCACAGATACGCAGTATTTT. V and J are TRBV5-5 and TRBJ2-3; 7 bases align to TRBD1. The CDR3 is 15 residues long. V gave up 1 base and J gave up 1 base; unmatched junction bases: 3. Germline V lookup: CDR1 SGHKS, CDR2 YYEKEE (reference sequence).

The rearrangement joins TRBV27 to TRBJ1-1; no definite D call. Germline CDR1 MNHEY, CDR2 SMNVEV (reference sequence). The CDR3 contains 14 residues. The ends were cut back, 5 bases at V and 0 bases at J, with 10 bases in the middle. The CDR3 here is CASSPGLMNTEAFF. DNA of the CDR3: TGTGCCAGCAGTCCAGGATTAATGAACACTGAAGCTTTCTTT.

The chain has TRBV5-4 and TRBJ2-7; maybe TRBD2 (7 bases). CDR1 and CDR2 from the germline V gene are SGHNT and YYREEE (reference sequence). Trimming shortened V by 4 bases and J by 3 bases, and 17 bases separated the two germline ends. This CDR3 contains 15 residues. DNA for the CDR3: TGTGCCAGCAGCCACCTAGGCGGGGGCCTCTACGAGCAGTACTTC. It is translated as CASSHLGGGLYEQYF.

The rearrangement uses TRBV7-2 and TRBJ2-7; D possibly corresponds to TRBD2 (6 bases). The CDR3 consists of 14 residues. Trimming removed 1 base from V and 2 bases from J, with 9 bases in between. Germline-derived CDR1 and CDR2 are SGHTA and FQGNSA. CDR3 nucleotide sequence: TGTGCCAGCAGCTTAGTTAGCGGTGCCTACGAGCAGTACGTC. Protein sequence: CASSLVSGAYEQYV.

DNA of the CDR3: TGTGCCAGCAGCTTGGGACAGGGGGACCAGCCCCAGCATTTT. Translation: CASSLGQGDQPQHF. This chain joins TRBV5-8 and TRBJ1-5; 9 positions match TRBD1. The V segment lost 0 bases and the J segment 7 bases; nucleotides outside the gene matches: 2. Per germline, CDR1 SGHTS and CDR2 YDEGEE. The CDR3 is 14 amino acids.

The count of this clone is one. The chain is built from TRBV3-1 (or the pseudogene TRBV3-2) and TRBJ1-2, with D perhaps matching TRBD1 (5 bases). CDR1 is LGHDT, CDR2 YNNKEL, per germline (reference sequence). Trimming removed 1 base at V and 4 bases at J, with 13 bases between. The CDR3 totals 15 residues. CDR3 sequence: CASSQGAGQGYGYTF. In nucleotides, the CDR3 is TGTGCCAGCAGCCAAGGGGCAGGGCAGGGCTATGGCTACACCTTC.

The CDR3 coding sequence is TGCGCCAGCAGCTTCCAGGCCCAAGCTTTCTTT. Amino acid sequence: CASSFQAQAFF. This rearrangement joins TRBV5-1 to TRBJ1-1, with D hard to call. Germline CDR1 and CDR2: SGHRS and YFSETQ. This CDR3 region has 11 residues. V was shortened by 2 bases and J by 9 bases, with 8 bases between the two germline ends.

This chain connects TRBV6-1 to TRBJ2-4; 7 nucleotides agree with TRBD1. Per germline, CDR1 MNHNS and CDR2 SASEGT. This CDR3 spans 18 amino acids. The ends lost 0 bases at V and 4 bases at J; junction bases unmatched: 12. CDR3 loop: CASSEALVTGVAKNIQYF. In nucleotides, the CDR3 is TGTGCCAGCAGTGAAGCGCTTGTAACAGGGGTTGCGAAAAACATTCAGTACTTC.

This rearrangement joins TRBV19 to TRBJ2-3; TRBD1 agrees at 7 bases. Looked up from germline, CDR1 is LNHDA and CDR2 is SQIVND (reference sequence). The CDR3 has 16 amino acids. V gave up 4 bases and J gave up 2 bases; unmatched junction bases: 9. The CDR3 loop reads CASSTGRQGPTDTQYF. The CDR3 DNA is TGTGCCAGTAGTACGGGCAGACAGGGACCCACAGATACGCAGTATTTT. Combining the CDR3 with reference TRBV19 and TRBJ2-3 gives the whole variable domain DGGITQSPKYLFRKEGQNVTLSCEQNLNHDAMYWYRQDPGQGLRLIYYSQIVNDFQKGDIAEGYSVSREKKESFPLTVTSAQKNPTAFYLCASSTGRQGPTDTQYFGPGTRLTVL.

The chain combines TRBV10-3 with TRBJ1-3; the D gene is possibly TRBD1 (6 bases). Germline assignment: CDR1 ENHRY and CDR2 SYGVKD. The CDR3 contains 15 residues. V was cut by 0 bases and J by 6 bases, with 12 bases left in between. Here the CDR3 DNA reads TGTGCCATCAGTGAGTCCATCAGGGGCGAAAACACCATATATTTT. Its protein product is CAISESIRGENTIYF.

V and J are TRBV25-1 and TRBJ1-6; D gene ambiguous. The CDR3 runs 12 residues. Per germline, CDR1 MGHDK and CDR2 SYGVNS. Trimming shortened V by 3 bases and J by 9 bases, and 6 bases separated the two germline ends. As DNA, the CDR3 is TGTGCCAGCAGTGATGGGCCTTCACCCCTCCACTTT. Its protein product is CASSDGPSPLHF.

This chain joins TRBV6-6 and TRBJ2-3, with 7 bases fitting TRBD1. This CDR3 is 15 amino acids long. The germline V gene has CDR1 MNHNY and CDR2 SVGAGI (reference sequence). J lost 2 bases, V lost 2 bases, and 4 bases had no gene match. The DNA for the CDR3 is TGTGCCAGCAGTTACGGGACAGCCACCACAGATACGCAGTATTTT. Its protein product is CASSYGTATTDTQYF.

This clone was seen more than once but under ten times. CDR3 sequence (DNA): TGCGCCAGCAGCTTGGACCCGGGGACTAACACTGAAGCTTTCTTT. Translated, it gives CASSLDPGTNTEAFF. The chain carries TRBV5-1 and TRBJ1-1; D may be TRBD1 (5 bases). Germline V gene lookup returns CDR1 SGHRS and CDR2 YFSETQ. With 0 bases removed from V and 2 bases from J, the gap between germline ends came to 11 bases. The CDR3 loop spans 15 amino acids.

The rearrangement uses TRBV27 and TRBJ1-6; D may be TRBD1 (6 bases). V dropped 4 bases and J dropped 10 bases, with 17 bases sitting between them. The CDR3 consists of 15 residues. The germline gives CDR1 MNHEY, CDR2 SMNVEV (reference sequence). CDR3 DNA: TGTGCCAGCAGTTGGGACACCCCCTGGAGGTCACCCCTCCACTTT. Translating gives CASSWDTPWRSPLHF.

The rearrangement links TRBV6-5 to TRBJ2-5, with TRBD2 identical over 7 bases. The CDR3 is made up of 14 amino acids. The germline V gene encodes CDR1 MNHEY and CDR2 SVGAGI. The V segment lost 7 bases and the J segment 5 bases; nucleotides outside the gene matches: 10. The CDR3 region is CASKDVLARETQYF. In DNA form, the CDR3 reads TGTGCCAGCAAGGATGTACTAGCGAGGGAGACCCAGTACTTC.

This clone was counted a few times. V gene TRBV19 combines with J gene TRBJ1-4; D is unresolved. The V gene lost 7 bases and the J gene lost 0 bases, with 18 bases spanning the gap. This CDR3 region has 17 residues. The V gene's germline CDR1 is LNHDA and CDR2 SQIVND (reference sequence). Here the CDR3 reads CASNSPGKGATNEKLFF. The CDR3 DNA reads TGTGCCAGTAACTCCCCGGGGAAAGGTGCAACTAATGAAAAACTGTTTTTT.

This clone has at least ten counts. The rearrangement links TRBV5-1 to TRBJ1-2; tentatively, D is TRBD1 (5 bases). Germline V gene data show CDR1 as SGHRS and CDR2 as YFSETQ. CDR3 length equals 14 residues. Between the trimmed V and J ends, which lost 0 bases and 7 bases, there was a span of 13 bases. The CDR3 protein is CASSLVQGQGGYTF. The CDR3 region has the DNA TGCGCCAGCAGCTTGGTGCAGGGTCAGGGTGGCTACACCTTC.

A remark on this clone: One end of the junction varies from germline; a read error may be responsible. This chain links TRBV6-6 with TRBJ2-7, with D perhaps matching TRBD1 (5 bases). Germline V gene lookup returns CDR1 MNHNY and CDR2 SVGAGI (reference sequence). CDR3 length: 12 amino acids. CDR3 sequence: CAGSRDSYEQYF. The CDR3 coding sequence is TGTGCCGGCAGTCGTGACAGCTACGAGCAGTACTTC.

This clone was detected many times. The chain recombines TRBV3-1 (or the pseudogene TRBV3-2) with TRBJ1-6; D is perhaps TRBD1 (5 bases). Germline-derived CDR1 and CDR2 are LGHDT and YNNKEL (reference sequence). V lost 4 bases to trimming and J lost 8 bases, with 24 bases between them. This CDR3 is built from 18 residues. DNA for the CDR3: TGTGCCAGCAGCCCCCTTGCCCGTTTGGGACTGAGGGATTCACCCCTCCACTTT. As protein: CASSPLARLGLRDSPLHF.

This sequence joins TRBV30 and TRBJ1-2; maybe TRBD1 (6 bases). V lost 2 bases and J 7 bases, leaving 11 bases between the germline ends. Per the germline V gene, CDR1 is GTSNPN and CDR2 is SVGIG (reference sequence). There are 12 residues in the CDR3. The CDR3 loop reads CAWSQGKVGYTF. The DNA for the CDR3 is TGTGCCTGGAGTCAGGGGAAGGTTGGCTACACCTTC.

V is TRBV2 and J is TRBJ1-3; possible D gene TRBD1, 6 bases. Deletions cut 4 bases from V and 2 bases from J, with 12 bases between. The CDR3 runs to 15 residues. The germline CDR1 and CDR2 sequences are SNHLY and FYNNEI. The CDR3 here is CASSVGALPGNTIYF. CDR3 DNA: TGTGCCAGCAGTGTGGGGGCCCTTCCTGGAAACACCATATATTTT.

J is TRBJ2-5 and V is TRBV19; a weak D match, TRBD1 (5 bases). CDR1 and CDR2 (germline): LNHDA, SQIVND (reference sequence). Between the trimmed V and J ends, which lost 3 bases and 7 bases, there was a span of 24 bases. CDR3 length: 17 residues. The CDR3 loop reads CASSIDRRKSVRSTQYF. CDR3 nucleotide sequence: TGTGCCAGTAGTATCGACAGAAGAAAAAGTGTCCGGTCGACCCAGTACTTC.

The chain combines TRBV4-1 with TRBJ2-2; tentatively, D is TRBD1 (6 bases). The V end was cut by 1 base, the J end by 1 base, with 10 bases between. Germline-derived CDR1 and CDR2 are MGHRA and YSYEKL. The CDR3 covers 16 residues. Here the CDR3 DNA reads TGCGCCAGCAGCCAAGCCCCGGGACAGAACACCGGGGAGCTGTTTTTT. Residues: CASSQAPGQNTGELFF.

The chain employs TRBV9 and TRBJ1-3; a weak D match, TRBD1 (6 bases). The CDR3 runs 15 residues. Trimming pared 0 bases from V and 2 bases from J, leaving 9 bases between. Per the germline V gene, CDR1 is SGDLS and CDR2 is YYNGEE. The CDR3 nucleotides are TGTGCCAGCAGCGTAGGGGAGGGGGCTGGAAACACCATATATTTT. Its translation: CASSVGEGAGNTIYF.

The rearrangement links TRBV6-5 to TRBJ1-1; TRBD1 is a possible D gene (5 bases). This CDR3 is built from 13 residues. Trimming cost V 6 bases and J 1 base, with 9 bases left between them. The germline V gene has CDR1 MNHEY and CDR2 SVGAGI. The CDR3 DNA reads TGTGCCAGCAGCAGGGCAGGGAACACTGAAGCTTTCTTT. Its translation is CASSRAGNTEAFF.

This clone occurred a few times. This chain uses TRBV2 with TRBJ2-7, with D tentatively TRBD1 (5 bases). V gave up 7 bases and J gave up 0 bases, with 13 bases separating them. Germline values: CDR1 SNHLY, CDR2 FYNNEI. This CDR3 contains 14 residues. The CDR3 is CASKRQPSSYEQYF. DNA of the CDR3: TGTGCCAGCAAAAGACAGCCTAGCTCCTACGAGCAGTACTTC.

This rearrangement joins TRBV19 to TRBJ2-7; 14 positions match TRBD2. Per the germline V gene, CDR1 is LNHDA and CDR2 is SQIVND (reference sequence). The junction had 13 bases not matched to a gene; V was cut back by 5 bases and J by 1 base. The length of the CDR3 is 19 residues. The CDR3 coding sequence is TGTGCCAGTAGTGCTTCTCCCCGACTAGCGGGGGGGCTTTCCTACGAGCAGTACTTC. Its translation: CASSASPRLAGGLSYEQYF.

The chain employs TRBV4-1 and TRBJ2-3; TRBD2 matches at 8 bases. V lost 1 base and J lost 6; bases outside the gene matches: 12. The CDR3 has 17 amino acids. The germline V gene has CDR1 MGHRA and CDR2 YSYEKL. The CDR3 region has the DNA TGCGCCAGCAGCCAAGGCAGGGCGGGGGGCTCGGGGGATACGCAGTATTTT. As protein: CASSQGRAGGSGDTQYF.

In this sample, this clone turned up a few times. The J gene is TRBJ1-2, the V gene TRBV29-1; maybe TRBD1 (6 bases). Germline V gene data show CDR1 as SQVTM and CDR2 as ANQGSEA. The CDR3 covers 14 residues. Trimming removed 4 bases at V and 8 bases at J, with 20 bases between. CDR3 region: CSVAEGRGLGGYTF. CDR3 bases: TGCAGCGTTGCAGAAGGCAGGGGTCTCGGAGGCTACACCTTC.

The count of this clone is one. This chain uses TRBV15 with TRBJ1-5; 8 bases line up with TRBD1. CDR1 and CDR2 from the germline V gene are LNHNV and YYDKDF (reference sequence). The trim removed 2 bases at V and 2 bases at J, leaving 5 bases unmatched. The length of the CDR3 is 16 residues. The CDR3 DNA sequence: TGTGCCACCAGCAGATCCGGGGGACAGGGCAATCAGCCCCAGCATTTT. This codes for CATSRSGGQGNQPQHF.

CDR3 coding DNA: TGCGCCAGCAGTGAGTTGGGCCGAGGGACTAGCGATTATGAGCAGTTCTTC. Translating it yields CASSELGRGTSDYEQFF. The chain is built from TRBV10-1 and TRBJ2-1, with 10 bases that match TRBD2. Trimming cost V 1 base and J 8 bases; bases outside gene matches: 11. Germline V gene lookup returns CDR1 WNHNN and CDR2 SYGVQD (reference sequence). CDR3 length: 17 amino acids.

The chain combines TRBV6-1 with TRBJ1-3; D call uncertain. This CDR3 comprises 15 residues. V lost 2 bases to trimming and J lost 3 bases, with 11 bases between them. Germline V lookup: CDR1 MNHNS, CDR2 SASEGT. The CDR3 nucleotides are TGTGCCAGCAGTGAACGAGGCAGCTTTGGAAACACCATATATTTT. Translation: CASSERGSFGNTIYF.